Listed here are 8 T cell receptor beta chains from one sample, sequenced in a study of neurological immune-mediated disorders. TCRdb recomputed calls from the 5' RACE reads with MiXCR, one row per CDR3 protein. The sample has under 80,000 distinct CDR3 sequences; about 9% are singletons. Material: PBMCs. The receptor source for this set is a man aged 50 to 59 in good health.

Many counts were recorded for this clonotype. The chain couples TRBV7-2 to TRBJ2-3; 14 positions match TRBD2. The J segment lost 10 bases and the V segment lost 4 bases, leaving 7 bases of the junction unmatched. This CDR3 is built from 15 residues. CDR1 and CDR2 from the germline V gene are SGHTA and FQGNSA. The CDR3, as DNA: TGTGCCAGCAGCTCCAGACTAGCGGGGGGGCCGTCGCAGTATTTT. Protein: CASSSRLAGGPSQYF. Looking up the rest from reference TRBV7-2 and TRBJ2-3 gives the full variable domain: GAGVSQSPSNKVTEKGKDVELRCDPISGHTALYWYRQSLGQGLEFLIYFQGNSAPDKSGLPSDRFSAERTGGSVSTLTIQRTQQEDSAVYLCASSSRLAGGPSQYFGPGTRLTVL.

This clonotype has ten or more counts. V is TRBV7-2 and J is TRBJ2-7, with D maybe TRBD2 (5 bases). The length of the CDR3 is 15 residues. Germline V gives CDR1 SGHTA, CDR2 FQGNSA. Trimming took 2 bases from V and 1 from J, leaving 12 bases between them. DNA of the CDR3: TGTGCCAGCAGCTTAAGGCCCGGGGAGTCCTACGAGCAGTACTTC. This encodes CASSLRPGESYEQYF.

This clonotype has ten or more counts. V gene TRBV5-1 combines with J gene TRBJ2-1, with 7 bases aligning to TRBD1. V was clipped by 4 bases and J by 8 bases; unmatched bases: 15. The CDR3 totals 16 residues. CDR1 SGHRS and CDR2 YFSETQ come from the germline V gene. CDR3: CASSLKQGLVGDEQFF. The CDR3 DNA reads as TGCGCCAGCAGCCTCAAACAGGGGCTAGTAGGTGATGAGCAGTTCTTC.

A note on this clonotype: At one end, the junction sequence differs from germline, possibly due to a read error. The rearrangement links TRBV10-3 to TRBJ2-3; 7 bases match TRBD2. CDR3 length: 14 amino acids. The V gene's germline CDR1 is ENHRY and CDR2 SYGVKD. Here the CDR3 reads CATLDSTSKDTQYF. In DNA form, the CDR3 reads TGTGCCACGCTGGACTCGACTAGCAAAGATACGCAGTATTTT.

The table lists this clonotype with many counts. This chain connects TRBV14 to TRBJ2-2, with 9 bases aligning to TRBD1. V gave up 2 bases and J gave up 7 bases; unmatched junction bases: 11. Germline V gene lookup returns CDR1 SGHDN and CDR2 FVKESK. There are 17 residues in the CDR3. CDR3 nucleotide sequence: TGTGCCAGCAGCCAACGGACAGGGGCGCTAAGCGGCGGGGAGCTGTTTTTT. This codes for CASSQRTGALSGGELFF.

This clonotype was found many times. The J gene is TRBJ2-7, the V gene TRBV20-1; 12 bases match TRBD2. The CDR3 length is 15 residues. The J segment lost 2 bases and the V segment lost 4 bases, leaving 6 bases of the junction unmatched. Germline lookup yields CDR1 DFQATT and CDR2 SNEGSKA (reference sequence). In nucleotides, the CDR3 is TGCAGTGCTACCCCCCCTAGCGGGGGGGCCTACGAGCAGTACTTC. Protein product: CSATPPSGGAYEQYF.

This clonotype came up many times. CDR3 in amino acids: CASSSTRDRVGETQYF. CDR3 DNA: TGTGCCAGCAGTTCAACCCGGGACAGGGTTGGGGAGACCCAGTACTTC. The rearrangement joins TRBV28 to TRBJ2-5, with 9 bases aligning to TRBD1. The CDR3 totals 16 residues. The germline V gene has CDR1 MDHEN and CDR2 SYDVKM. The V and J ends lost 4 bases and 5 bases, in that order; junction bases with no gene match: 11.

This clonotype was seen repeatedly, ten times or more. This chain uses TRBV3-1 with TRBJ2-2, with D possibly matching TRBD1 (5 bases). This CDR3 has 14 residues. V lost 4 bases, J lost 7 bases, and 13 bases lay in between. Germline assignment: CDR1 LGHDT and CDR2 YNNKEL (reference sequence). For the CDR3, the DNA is TGTGCCAGCAGCCGGACAATGGGGTTCGGGGAGCTGTTTTTT. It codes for CASSRTMGFGELFF.